This T cell receptor beta chain was retrieved from a study of blood T cell repertoires in COVID-19. Study as a whole: The United States, Italy and Spain supplied acute and convalescent COVID-19 samples.

V gave up 0 bases and J gave up 4 bases; unmatched junction bases: 6. The length of the CDR3 is 16 residues. Germline V gene lookup returns CDR1 SNHLY and CDR2 FYNNEI. Generated by immunoSEQ multiplex PCR, the TCRdb table keeps only in-frame clones and is missing some. In the table there are over 85,000 clones, about 90% of which are singletons. The TCR comes from a man younger than 35 with acute or convalescent COVID-19. Sequencing was done on a sample of peripheral blood. This chain connects TRBV2 to TRBJ2-7, with TRBD2 matching over 10 bases. Here the CDR3 DNA reads TGTGCCAGCAGTGAAGCCGCTAGCGGGAGTTTTTACGAGCAGTACTTC. As protein: CASSEAASGSFYEQYF.